This T cell receptor (beta chain) is drawn from a study of blood T cell repertoires in COVID-19. On the study more broadly: Samples came from the United States, Italy and Spain, spanning acute and convalescent COVID-19. In each case, the material was cDNA or gDNA derived from T cells, B-cell-depleted T cells, or PBMCs.

Trimming took 5 bases from V and 1 from J, leaving 19 bases between them. The CDR3 totals 17 residues. The V gene's germline CDR1 is KGHDR and CDR2 SFDVKD. In the study's own analysis: Reference gene primer amplification yielded estimated nucleated cell counts. Libraries were prepared by immunoSEQ multiplex PCR; TCRdb keeps only in-frame clonotypes and omits some of them. The D gene and trimming were derived from the DNA, and the V and J assignments and clone size from that table. The table lists approximately 300,000 clones, around 86% of them singletons. The gene calls are TRBV24-1 and TRBJ1-1, with a weak D call TRBD1 (5 bases). The receptor's source is a man aged 45-60 years with active or convalescent COVID-19. The sequenced sample consisted of peripheral blood. CDR3 DNA sequence: TGTGCCACCAGTGGAACGGCCGGGGGTAAAGGGAACACTGAAGCTTTCTTT. Protein product: CATSGTAGGKGNTEAFF.